Below, 21 T cell receptor beta chains from the same sample are listed, as sequenced in a study of blood T cell repertoires in COVID-19. Here immunoSEQ multiplex PCR was the method, and the copy in TCRdb shows in-frame clones only, minus some. Of around 43,000 clones listed, over 80% were seen once; the top ten hold 9%. The sample comprised peripheral blood. The source of these receptors is an older woman with acute or convalescent COVID-19.

The CDR3 nucleotides are TGTGCCACCAGCAGACTCCAGATAAACTATGGCTACACCTTC. Translation: CATSRLQINYGYTF. The genes are TRBV15 and TRBJ1-2; D is undetermined. V shed 2 bases and J shed 2 bases, with 9 bases lying between them. This CDR3 region has 14 residues. The V gene's germline CDR1 is LNHNV and CDR2 YYDKDF (reference sequence). Variable domain in full (rest from reference TRBV15 and TRBJ1-2): DAMVIQNPRYQVTQFGKPVTLSCSQTLNHNVMYWYQQKSSQAPKLLFHYYDKDFNNEADTPDNFQSRRPNTSFCFLDIRSPGLGDTAMYLCATSRLQINYGYTFGSGTRLTVV.

The gene calls are TRBV2 and TRBJ2-7, with unresolved D. Germline CDR1 reads SNHLY; CDR2 reads FYNNEI. V lost 0 bases and J 2 bases, leaving 11 bases between the germline ends. This CDR3 region has 15 residues. The CDR3 coding sequence is TGTGCCAGCAGTGAAGCGCTTCAGGCTACCTACGAGCAGTACGTC. This encodes CASSEALQATYEQYV.

The chain combines TRBV3-1 (or the pseudogene TRBV3-2) with TRBJ2-1, with 9 nucleotides matching TRBD2. Germline V gene sequence: CDR1 LGHDT, CDR2 YNNKEL (reference sequence). This CDR3 has 17 residues. The V gene end was trimmed by 0 bases and the J gene end by 5 bases; junction bases not matched to a gene: 8. The CDR3 bases are TGTGCCAGCAGCCAAGAGGTGAAGGTAGCGGGGGACAATGAGCAGTTCTTC. It encodes CASSQEVKVAGDNEQFF.

The J gene is TRBJ2-1, the V gene TRBV5-1; D gene unclear. The CDR3 sequence is 13 residues long. V lost 0 bases and J lost 10, with 11 bases in between. CDR1 SGHRS and CDR2 YFSETQ come from the germline V gene. CDR3 DNA sequence: TGCGCCAGCAGCTTGGACTATACCTGGGAGCAGTTCTTC. It codes for CASSLDYTWEQFF.

The gene calls are TRBV20-1 and TRBJ2-4; unclear D gene. Germline V gene data show CDR1 as DFQATT and CDR2 as SNEGSKA (reference sequence). Trimming left V 6 bases short and J 8 bases short, with 11 bases between. The length of the CDR3 is 11 residues. The CDR3 nucleotides are TGCAGTGCAACCCAATTAGACATTCAGTACTTC. The encoded protein is CSATQLDIQYF.

The chain is built from TRBV7-9 and TRBJ1-2, with 8 bases fitting TRBD1. V was pared by 3 bases and J by 8 bases, with 5 bases of the junction left unmatched. Germline values: CDR1 SEHNR, CDR2 FQNEAQ (reference sequence). This CDR3 is built from 13 residues. The DNA for the CDR3 is TGTGCCAGCAGCTTTGAGCAGGGGGCGGGCTACACCTTC. Protein: CASSFEQGAGYTF.

This clone has only one observation. V and J are TRBV19 and TRBJ2-1; D gene ambiguous. This CDR3 region has 16 residues. CDR1 is LNHDA and CDR2 is SQIVND in the germline V gene (reference sequence). The V gene lost 0 bases and the J gene lost 6 bases, with 15 bases spanning the gap. The CDR3 here is CASSIETAAGSNEQFF. In DNA, the CDR3 is TGTGCCAGTAGTATAGAGACGGCCGCAGGCTCCAATGAGCAGTTCTTC.

The chain joins TRBV27 to TRBJ2-3; 11 bases agree with TRBD2. CDR1 is MNHEY, CDR2 SMNVEV, per germline (reference sequence). The CDR3 is made up of 17 amino acids. Trimming removed 4 bases from V and 1 base from J; junction bases left unmatched: 7. The CDR3: CASSSELAGAGTDTQYF. CDR3 DNA sequence: TGTGCCAGCAGTTCCGAACTAGCGGGGGCCGGCACAGATACGCAGTATTTT.

The chain combines TRBV12-3 or TRBV12-4 with TRBJ1-1; TRBD1 matches at 8 bases. The CDR3 is 13 amino acids. Losses at the gene ends were 7 bases for V and 11 bases for J; bases not matched to a gene: 12. DNA of the CDR3: TGTGCCAGCACTGGGGTGACAGGGGCGGCGGCTTTCTTT. Residues: CASTGVTGAAAFF.

This clone has a single count. The V call is TRBV6-5, the J call TRBJ2-2, with D perhaps TRBD1 (6 bases). CDR3 length: 14 residues. Germline values: CDR1 MNHEY, CDR2 SVGAGI. Trimming removed 7 bases at V and 4 bases at J, with 13 bases between. The DNA of the CDR3 is TGTGCCAGCAAAGCCGGGACAATCACCGGGGAGCTGTTTTTT. It codes for CASKAGTITGELFF.

The CDR3 DNA reads as TGTGCCAGCAGTCCTCTGACATATGAGCAGTTCTTC. It codes for CASSPLTYEQFF. The chain couples TRBV12-3 or TRBV12-4 to TRBJ2-1; D is unresolved. The CDR3 is 12 amino acids. V shed 5 bases and J shed 8 bases, with 10 bases lying between them.

The rearrangement links TRBV9 to TRBJ2-4; D may be TRBD1 (6 bases). Trimming removed 3 bases from V and 9 bases from J, with 16 bases in between. The CDR3 extends over 14 amino acids. CDR1 SGDLS and CDR2 YYNGEE come from the germline V gene. CDR3: CASSAQGSEGIQYF. In DNA, the CDR3 is TGTGCCAGCAGCGCTCAGGGGAGTGAGGGCATTCAGTACTTC. Full variable domain (missing parts from reference TRBV9 and TRBJ2-4): DSGVTQTPKHLITATGQRVTLRCSPRSGDLSVYWYQQSLDQGLQFLIQYYNGEERAKGNILERFSAQQFPDLHSELNLSSLELGDSALYFCASSAQGSEGIQYFGAGTRLSVL.

The chain uses TRBV10-3 and TRBJ2-2; 8 bases map to TRBD2. Losses at the gene ends were 10 bases for V and 5 bases for J; bases not matched to a gene: 9. The germline CDR1 and CDR2 sequences are ENHRY and SYGVKD. This CDR3 has 14 residues. CDR3: CASGALAATGELFF. The CDR3 nucleotides are TGTGCCAGCGGAGCACTAGCGGCAACCGGGGAGCTGTTTTTT.

This clone was detected only once. The chain combines TRBV7-3 with TRBJ2-2, with TRBD2 matching 14 bases. CDR3 length: 17 amino acids. With V trimmed by 5 bases and J by 8 bases, 10 bases remained unmatched. Germline V gene data show CDR1 as SGHTA and CDR2 as FQGTGA. The CDR3 DNA reads as TGTGCCAGCAGCCCTACGGGACTAGCGGGAGCATTTGGGGAGCTGTTTTTT. It translates to CASSPTGLAGAFGELFF.

The V and J genes are TRBV19 and TRBJ2-2, with TRBD2 matching 10 bases. The CDR3 consists of 19 residues. J lost 2 bases, V lost 6 bases, and 15 bases had no gene match. From germline, CDR1 is LNHDA and CDR2 SQIVND (reference sequence). The CDR3 nucleotides are TGTGCCAGTAGCCTCCGGCGGGCTAGCGGGGGCCTCAACACCGGGGAGCTGTTTTTT. Protein product: CASSLRRASGGLNTGELFF.

V and J are TRBV7-2 and TRBJ2-1, with D possibly matching TRBD1 (6 bases). In germline, CDR1 is SGHTA, CDR2 FQGNSA. V was trimmed by 4 bases and J by 3 bases, leaving 13 bases between them. This CDR3 is built from 15 residues. The CDR3 spells CASSSTGTNYNEQFF. For the CDR3, the DNA is TGTGCCAGCAGCTCCACCGGGACAAACTACAATGAGCAGTTCTTC. Variable domain in full (rest from reference TRBV7-2 and TRBJ2-1): GAGVSQSPSNKVTEKGKDVELRCDPISGHTALYWYRQSLGQGLEFLIYFQGNSAPDKSGLPSDRFSAERTGGSVSTLTIQRTQQEDSAVYLCASSSTGTNYNEQFFGPGTRLTVL.

V usage is TRBV13 and J usage is TRBJ2-1; 8 bases agree with TRBD1. The CDR3 runs 16 residues. The V and J ends lost 1 base and 9 bases, in that order; junction bases with no gene match: 11. Germline V gene sequence: CDR1 PRHDT, CDR2 FYEKMQ (reference sequence). The CDR3 DNA reads TGTGCCAGCAGCTTAGTTCGGCGGACAGGGTGGGGTGAGCAGTTCTTC. It encodes CASSLVRRTGWGEQFF.

This chain links TRBV3-1 (or the pseudogene TRBV3-2) with TRBJ2-7; 8 bases line up with TRBD2. CDR1 is LGHDT and CDR2 is YNNKEL in the germline V gene (reference sequence). Trimming cost V 4 bases and J 6 bases; bases outside gene matches: 8. This CDR3 has 14 amino acids. CDR3 protein: CASSPNSGTGEQYV. CDR3 bases: TGTGCCAGCAGCCCCAATAGCGGGACCGGCGAGCAGTACGTC.

The chain carries TRBV6-5 and TRBJ1-1, with TRBD1 matching over 8 bases. CDR3 size: 15 residues. Trimming removed 6 bases from V and 6 bases from J; junction bases left unmatched: 12. CDR1 and CDR2 from the germline V gene are MNHEY and SVGAGI. The CDR3 DNA follows: TGTGCCAGCAGCGTCGATTCGCTGACAGGGGCTGAAGCTTTCTTT. Its translation: CASSVDSLTGAEAFF.

CDR3 residues: CASSLYFGQADMNTEAFF. The CDR3 nucleotides read TGCGCCAGCAGCTTGTATTTTGGACAGGCGGACATGAACACTGAAGCTTTCTTT. The chain has TRBV5-1 and TRBJ1-1; 7 bases align to TRBD1. This CDR3 contains 18 residues. The germline V gene encodes CDR1 SGHRS and CDR2 YFSETQ. V dropped 1 base and J dropped 0; count of bases not matched to a gene: 12.

This chain uses TRBV19 with TRBJ2-3; D is undetermined. This CDR3 contains 16 residues. The V gene lost 3 bases and the J gene lost 0 bases, with 13 bases spanning the gap. Germline V lookup: CDR1 LNHDA, CDR2 SQIVND (reference sequence). The chain's CDR3 is CASSIRRQLSTDTQYF. The DNA of the CDR3 is TGTGCCAGTAGTATTCGCAGGCAACTTAGCACAGATACGCAGTATTTT.